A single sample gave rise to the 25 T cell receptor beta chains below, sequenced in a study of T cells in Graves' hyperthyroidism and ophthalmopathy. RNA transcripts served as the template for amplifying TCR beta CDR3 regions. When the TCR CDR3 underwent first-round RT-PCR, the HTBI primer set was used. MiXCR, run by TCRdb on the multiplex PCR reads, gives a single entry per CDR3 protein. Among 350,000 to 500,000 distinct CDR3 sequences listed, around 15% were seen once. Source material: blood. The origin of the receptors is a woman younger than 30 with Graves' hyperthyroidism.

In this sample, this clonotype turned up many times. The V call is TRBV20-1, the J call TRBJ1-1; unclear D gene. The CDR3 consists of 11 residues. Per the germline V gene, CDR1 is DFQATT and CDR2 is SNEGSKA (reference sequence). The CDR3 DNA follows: TGCAGGGTGGCGACTAACACTGAAGCTTTCTTT. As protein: CRVATNTEAFF.

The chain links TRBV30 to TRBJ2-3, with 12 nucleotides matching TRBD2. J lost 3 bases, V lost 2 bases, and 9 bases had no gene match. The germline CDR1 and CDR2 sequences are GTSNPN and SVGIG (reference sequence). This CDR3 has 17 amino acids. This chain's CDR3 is CAWSSRLAGDRTDTQYF. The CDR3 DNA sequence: TGTGCCTGGAGTTCCCGACTAGCGGGAGATAGGACAGATACGCAGTATTTT.

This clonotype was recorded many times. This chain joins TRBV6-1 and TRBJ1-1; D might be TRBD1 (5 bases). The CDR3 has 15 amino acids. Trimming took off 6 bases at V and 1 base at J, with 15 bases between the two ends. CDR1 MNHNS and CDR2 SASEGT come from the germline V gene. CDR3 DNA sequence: TGTGCCAGCAGACCTACCAAGACAGCGAACACTGAAGCTTTCTTT. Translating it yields CASRPTKTANTEAFF.

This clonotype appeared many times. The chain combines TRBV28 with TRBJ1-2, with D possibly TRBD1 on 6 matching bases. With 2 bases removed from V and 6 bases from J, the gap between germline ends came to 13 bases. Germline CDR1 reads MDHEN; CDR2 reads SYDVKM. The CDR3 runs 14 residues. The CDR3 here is CASSLEGGVNGYTF. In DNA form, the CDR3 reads TGTGCCAGCAGTTTAGAAGGGGGAGTAAATGGCTACACCTTC.

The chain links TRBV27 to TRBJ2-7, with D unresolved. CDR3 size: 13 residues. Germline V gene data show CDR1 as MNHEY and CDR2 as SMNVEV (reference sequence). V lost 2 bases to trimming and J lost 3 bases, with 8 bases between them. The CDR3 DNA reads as TGTGCCAGCAGTTTAGGTGAAAACTACGAGCAGTACTTC. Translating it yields CASSLGENYEQYF.

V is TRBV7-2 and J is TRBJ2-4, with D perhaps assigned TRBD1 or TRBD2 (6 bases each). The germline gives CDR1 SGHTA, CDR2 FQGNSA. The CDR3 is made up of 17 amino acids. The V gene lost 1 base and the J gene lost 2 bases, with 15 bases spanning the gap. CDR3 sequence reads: CASSLEGGSGSKNIQYF. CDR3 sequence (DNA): TGTGCCAGCAGCTTAGAAGGGGGTAGCGGCTCCAAAAACATTCAGTACTTC.

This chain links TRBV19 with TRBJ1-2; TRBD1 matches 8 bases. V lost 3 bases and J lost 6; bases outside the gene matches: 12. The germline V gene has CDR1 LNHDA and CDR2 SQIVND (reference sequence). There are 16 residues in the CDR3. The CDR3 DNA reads TGTGCCAGTAGTATCGGACAGGGCATACCCTTCGATGGCTACACCTTC. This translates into CASSIGQGIPFDGYTF.

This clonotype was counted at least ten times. CDR3 residues: CASSKRTSGRNEQFF. For the CDR3, the DNA is TGTGCCAGCAGCAAACGGACTAGCGGGAGGAATGAGCAGTTCTTC. The gene calls are TRBV7-8 and TRBJ2-1; 14 nucleotides match TRBD2. The junction had 4 bases not matched to a gene; V was cut back by 5 bases and J by 7 bases. The CDR3 is 15 amino acids. Germline V gives CDR1 SGHVS, CDR2 FQNEAQ.

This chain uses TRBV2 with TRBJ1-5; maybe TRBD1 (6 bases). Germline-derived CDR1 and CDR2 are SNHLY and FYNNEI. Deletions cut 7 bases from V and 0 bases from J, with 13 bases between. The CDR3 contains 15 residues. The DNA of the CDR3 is TGTGCCAGCACGGGGGGAGGGGGTAGCAATCAGCCCCAGCATTTT. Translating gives CASTGGGGSNQPQHF.

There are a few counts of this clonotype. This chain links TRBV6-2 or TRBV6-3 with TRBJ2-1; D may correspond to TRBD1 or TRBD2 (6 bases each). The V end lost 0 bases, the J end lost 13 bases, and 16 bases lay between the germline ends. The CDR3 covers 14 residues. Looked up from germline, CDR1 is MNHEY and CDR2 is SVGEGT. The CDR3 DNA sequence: TGTGCCAGCAGTTACTCGATAAGGGGGGTAGAACAGTTCTTC. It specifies CASSYSIRGVEQFF.

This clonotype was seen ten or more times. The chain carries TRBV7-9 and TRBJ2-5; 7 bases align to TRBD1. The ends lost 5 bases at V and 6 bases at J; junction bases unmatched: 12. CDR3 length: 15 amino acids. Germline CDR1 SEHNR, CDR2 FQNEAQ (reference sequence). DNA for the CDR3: TGTGCCAGCAGCCACCGGGACAGACCCTTGCAGACCCAGTACTTC. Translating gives CASSHRDRPLQTQYF.

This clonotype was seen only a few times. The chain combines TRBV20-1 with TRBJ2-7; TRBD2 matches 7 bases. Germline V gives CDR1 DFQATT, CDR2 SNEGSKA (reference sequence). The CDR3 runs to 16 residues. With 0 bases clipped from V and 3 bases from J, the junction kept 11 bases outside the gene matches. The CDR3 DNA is TGCAGTGCTAGAGATCTAGTGACTAGCAGTTTCTACGAGCAGTACTTC. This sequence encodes CSARDLVTSSFYEQYF.

In nucleotides, the CDR3 is TGTGCCAGCAGCTTAGCCGGGCAAGCCCCAGCCTACGAGCAGTACTTC. Amino acids: CASSLAGQAPAYEQYF. V usage is TRBV7-2 and J usage is TRBJ2-7; the D is unclear. Per germline, CDR1 SGHTA and CDR2 FQGNSA. This CDR3 has 16 amino acids. Trimming took 0 bases from V and 2 from J, leaving 14 bases between them. Complete variable domain (other parts from reference TRBV7-2 and TRBJ2-7): GAGVSQSPSNKVTEKGKDVELRCDPISGHTALYWYRQSLGQGLEFLIYFQGNSAPDKSGLPSDRFSAERTGGSVSTLTIQRTQQEDSAVYLCASSLAGQAPAYEQYFGPGTRLTVT.

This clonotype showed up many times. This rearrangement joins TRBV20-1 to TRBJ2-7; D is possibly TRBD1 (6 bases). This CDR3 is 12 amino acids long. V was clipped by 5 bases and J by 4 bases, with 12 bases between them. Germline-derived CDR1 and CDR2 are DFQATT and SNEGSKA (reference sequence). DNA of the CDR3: TGCAGTGCTTCCGGGACACTGTACGAGCAGTACTTC. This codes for CSASGTLYEQYF.

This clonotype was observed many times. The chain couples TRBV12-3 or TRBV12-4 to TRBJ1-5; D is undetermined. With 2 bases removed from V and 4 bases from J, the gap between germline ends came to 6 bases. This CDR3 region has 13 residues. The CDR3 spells CASSLSQNQPQHF. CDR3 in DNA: TGTGCCAGCAGTTTATCACAGAATCAGCCCCAGCATTTT.

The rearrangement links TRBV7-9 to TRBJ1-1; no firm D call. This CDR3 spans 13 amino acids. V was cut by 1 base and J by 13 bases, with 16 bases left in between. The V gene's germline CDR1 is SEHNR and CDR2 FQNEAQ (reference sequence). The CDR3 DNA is TGTGCCAGCAGCTTAGACCCAGATACCGGGGTTTTCTTT. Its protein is CASSLDPDTGVFF. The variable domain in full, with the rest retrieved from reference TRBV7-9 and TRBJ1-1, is DTGVSQNPRHKITKRGQNVTFRCDPISEHNRLYWYRQTLGQGPEFLTYFQNEAQLEKSRLLSDRFSAERPKGSFSTLEIQRTEQGDSAMYLCASSLDPDTGVFFGQGTRLTVV.

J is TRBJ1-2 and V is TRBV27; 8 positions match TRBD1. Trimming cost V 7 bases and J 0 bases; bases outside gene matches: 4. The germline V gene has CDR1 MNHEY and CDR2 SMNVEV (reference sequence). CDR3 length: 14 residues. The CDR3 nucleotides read TGTGCCAGCAAAACCAGGGGGCCTAACTATGGCTACACCTTC. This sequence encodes CASKTRGPNYGYTF.

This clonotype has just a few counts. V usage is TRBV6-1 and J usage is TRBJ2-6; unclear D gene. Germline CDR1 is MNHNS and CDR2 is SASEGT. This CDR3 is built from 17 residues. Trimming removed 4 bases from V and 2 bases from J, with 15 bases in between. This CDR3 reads CASSVVIKMAGANVLTF. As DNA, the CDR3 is TGTGCCAGCAGTGTGGTCATCAAAATGGCTGGGGCCAACGTCCTGACTTTC.

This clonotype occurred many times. CDR3 nucleotide sequence: TGTGCCAGCAGCGATACCGGGACAGACCCCTCTGAGCAGTACTTC. This gives the protein CASSDTGTDPSEQYF. J is TRBJ2-7 and V is TRBV27; 7 nucleotides align to TRBD1. The V gene's germline CDR1 is MNHEY and CDR2 SMNVEV (reference sequence). The CDR3 contains 15 residues. With 6 bases clipped from V and 7 bases from J, the junction kept 15 bases outside the gene matches.

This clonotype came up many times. In nucleotides, the CDR3 is TGTGCCAGCAATCCCCAGGATCAAGTGAACACTGAAGCTTTCTTT. This translates into CASNPQDQVNTEAFF. This chain joins TRBV12-3 or TRBV12-4 and TRBJ1-1; D unclear. Trimming shortened V by 7 bases and J by 0 bases, and 15 bases separated the two germline ends. The CDR3 contains 15 residues.

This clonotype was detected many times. CDR3 amino acids: CAIRLETGTSGLIRNEQFF. CDR3 in DNA: TGTGCCATCAGGCTCGAAACCGGGACTAGCGGCCTCATTCGCAATGAGCAGTTCTTC. V is TRBV10-3 and J is TRBJ2-1, with 11 bases aligning to TRBD2. Per the germline V gene, CDR1 is ENHRY and CDR2 is SYGVKD. The junction had 19 bases not matched to a gene; V was cut back by 6 bases and J by 6 bases. The CDR3 length is 19 residues.

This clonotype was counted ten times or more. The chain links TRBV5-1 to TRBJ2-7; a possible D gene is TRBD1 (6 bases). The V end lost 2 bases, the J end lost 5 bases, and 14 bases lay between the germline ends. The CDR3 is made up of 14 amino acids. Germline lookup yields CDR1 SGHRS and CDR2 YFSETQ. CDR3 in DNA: TGCGCCAGCAGCTTAGAACAGGGAAGCAACGAGCAGTACTTC. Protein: CASSLEQGSNEQYF.

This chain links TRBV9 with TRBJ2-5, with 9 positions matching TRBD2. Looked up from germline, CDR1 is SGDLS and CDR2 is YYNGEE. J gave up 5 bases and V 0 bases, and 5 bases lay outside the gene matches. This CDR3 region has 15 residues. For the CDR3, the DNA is TGTGCCAGCAGCGTAGGGGGACTAGCAGGGGAGACCCAGTACTTC. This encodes CASSVGGLAGETQYF.

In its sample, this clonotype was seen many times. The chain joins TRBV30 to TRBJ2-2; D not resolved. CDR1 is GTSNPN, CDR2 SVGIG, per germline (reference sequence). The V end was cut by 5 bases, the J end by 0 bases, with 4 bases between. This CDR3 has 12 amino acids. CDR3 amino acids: CAWGSNTGELFF. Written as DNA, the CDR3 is TGTGCCTGGGGGTCGAACACCGGGGAGCTGTTTTTT.

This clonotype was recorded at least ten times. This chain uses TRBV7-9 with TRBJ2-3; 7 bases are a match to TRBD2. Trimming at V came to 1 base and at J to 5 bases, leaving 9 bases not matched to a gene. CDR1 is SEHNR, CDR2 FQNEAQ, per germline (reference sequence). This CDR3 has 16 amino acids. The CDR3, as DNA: TGTGCCAGCAGCTTAGGGTTGGGCGGGAGTGGAGATACGCAGTATTTT. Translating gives CASSLGLGGSGDTQYF.